The subject of this entry is one T cell receptor (beta chain). Its cognate antigen has yet to be identified. No base qualities exist here, and no much larger clone lies one base off it. TCR beta CDR3 regions were amplified from RNA transcripts. A first-round RT-PCR of the TCR CDR3 used the HTBI primer set with the Qiagen OneStep RT-PCR kit. The libraries were constructed in a second round of multiplex PCR and then size-selected and purified. Sequencing of the libraries was done on an Illumina HiSeq2000 using paired-end 100 bp reads. The published analysis was carried out like this. Raw data were processed with SOAPnuke, discarding reads with adapters, uncalled bases, mean Phred below 15, or no exact constant-primer or identifier match. High-quality paired reads were merged with COPE v1.2.5, and unique nucleotide sequences were defined as clonotypes. MiTCR v1.1 was used to align the clonotypes against IMGT TRBV, TRBD and TRBJ reference segments. The analysis was restricted to V-J combinations with a frequency above 0.0001, which together covered approximately 99% of the repertoires. The TCS score was defined as F50 (clonal expansion) divided by E x V (chaos), with BLOSUM62-based TCRdist calculated between CDR3 peptides within each V-J. Welch's t-statistics and random forest reduced approximately 520 V-J features to under 15, which were used in a naive Bayes classifier (R e1071). TCRdb reworked the public reads: Q25 trimming with fastp, MiXCR clone assembly, productive beta chains retained. Rows are combined by CDR3 protein, so each entry shows the most common genes and DNA. These V and J calls derive from TCRdb rather than the authors' analysis. The sample table contains around 200,000 distinct CDR3 sequences; only one count was recorded for approximately 17% of them. The ten most abundant clones make up roughly 29% of the sample.

The sample originates from a study of T cells in Graves' hyperthyroidism and ophthalmopathy (dated by TCRdb to about 2019). Looking at the study overall: Peripheral blood samples were taken at initial diagnosis, before any treatment was given. To identify TCR V-J signatures that set the groups apart, the researchers used a discovery cohort of about a hundred patients, made up of under 50 with Graves' ophthalmopathy and 57 with stable Graves' hyperthyroidism. Prospective prediction of ophthalmopathy was tested in an independent validation cohort consisting of 18 hyperthyroidism patients and more than 15 patients who later progressed to ophthalmopathy. The roughly 91 discovery patients were randomly divided into training and test sets at a 7:3 ratio. Thyroid tissue and blood T-cell repertoires from about six Graves' hyperthyroidism patients were also compared in the study. After blood sampling, hyperthyroidism patients were treated with methimazole at a starting dose of 30 mg daily, and ophthalmopathy patients were treated with high-dose intravenous methylprednisolone. The paper describes TCR Vbeta CDR3 sequencing of 120 to 150 peripheral blood samples, made up of 43 ophthalmopathy patients, around 78 hyperthyroidism patients and roughly 17 progressor patients. The paper as a whole reports these results and caveats: Sample size was not statistically predetermined, and blinding of investigators to group allocation was not performed. Most expanded thyroid clonotypes (frequency above 0.001) were also detected in blood, a finding suggesting that blood repertoires may reflect thyroid immune responses. In validation, the model predicted progression to ophthalmopathy with approximately 70% sensitivity and approximately 78% specificity, a median of approximately 6.5 months before onset. In cross-validation, a model built on a 13 V-J signature told ophthalmopathy apart from stable hyperthyroidism with approximately 90% sensitivity and roughly 81% specificity, and in testing the same model reached 80%/75%.

Taken from cysteine to phenylalanine, the CDR3 has 16 residues. The kept DNA is CDR3 alone, 48 bases in frame from the first base. Compared with germline, V lacks 0 bases and J lacks 2 bases; bases without a gene match: 7. CDR1 is given as SGHRS and CDR2 as YFSETQ, both from the germline V gene. A patient counted as having stable Graves' hyperthyroidism if no progression to ophthalmopathy occurred over 18 months of follow-up. The hyperthyroidism patients were between 18 and 65 years old and newly diagnosed, with a disease duration of less than 2 months. Patients with uncontrolled infections, other autoimmune diseases, pregnancy or lactation were excluded. Diagnoses were established on the basis of clinical symptoms, serum thyroxine and TRAb, thyroid ultrasound, and orbital computed tomography. PBMCs were isolated from about 9.1 ml of fresh peripheral blood by Ficoll-Paque density gradient centrifugation. Trizol reagent was used to extract total RNA, and RNA quality was then checked on an Agilent 2100 Bioanalyzer.

The rearrangement joined TRBV5-1 to TRBJ2-5; the junction holds 7 bases that match TRBD1. This sequence was found in a woman in her 50s with Graves' hyperthyroidism. The sequenced sample consisted of blood. CDR3 loop: CASSLGQGILQETQYF. The DNA is TGCGCCAGCAGCTTGGGACAGGGTATCCTTCAAGAGACCCAGTACTTC.